The rows below give T cell receptor beta chains drawn from one sample of a study of CD8+ T cells in alopecia areata. The assay was immunoSEQ multiplex PCR, and TCRdb's table has in-frame clones only and misses some. The repertoire holds about 130,000 clones, with roughly 52% as singletons. This sample comprised CD8+ T cells sorted from blood, obtained at week 4, from a patient treated with tofacitinib. These receptors were collected from a human donor with alopecia areata. CDR3s include the opening cysteine and the closing phenylalanine or tryptophan. D genes are given only for firm matches. Clone size is stated in some rows and not others, as once, few, many or a class when expanded.

J gene,clone size,D gene,V gene,CDR3 protein,CDR3 DNA
TRBJ2-7,.,TRBD2,TRBV7-6,CASSAPGLAREQYF,TGTGCCAGCAGCGCTCCGGGACTAGCGAGGGAGCAGTACTTC
TRBJ2-7,few,.,TRBV7-8,CASSYGTEAYEQYF,TGTGCCAGCAGCTACGGGACTGAGGCCTACGAGCAGTACTTC
TRBJ1-1,once,TRBD1,TRBV30,CAWTGLETGGFTEAFF,TGTGCCTGGACCGGACTCGAGACAGGGGGGTTCACTGAAGCTTTCTTT
TRBJ2-3,.,TRBD2,TRBV29-1,CSVALAASGRSDTQYF,TGCAGCGTCGCTTTAGCCGCTAGCGGCAGATCAGATACGCAGTATTTT
TRBJ2-1,.,.,TRBV27,CASSTFREMFF,TGTGCCAGCAGTACCTTTAGGGAGATGTTCTTC
TRBJ1-2,few,.,TRBV29-1,CSVAAQTGLIYGYTF,TGCAGCGTTGCCGCACAAACAGGCCTAATCTATGGCTACACCTTC
TRBJ2-1,.,TRBD2,TRBV9,CASSAAGGNYNEQFF,TGTGCCAGCAGCGCCGCGGGGGGGAACTACAATGAGCAGTTCTTC
TRBJ2-7,.,.,TRBV29-1,CSVDRGDEQYF,TGCAGCGTTGACAGGGGGGACGAGCAGTACTTC
TRBJ2-7,.,TRBD1,TRBV7-9,CASSLGQGANEQYF,TGTGCCAGCAGCTTAGGGCAGGGGGCCAACGAGCAGTACTTC
TRBJ1-2,.,TRBD1,TRBV4-1,CASSLRQGSPTNGYTF,TGCGCCAGCAGCCTAAGACAGGGTTCCCCCACTAATGGCTACACCTTC
TRBJ2-1,.,.,TRBV5-6,CASSLAYNEQFF,TGTGCCAGCAGCTTGGCCTACAATGAGCAGTTCTTC
TRBJ2-7,.,TRBD1,TRBV9,CASSPRTGASEQYF,TGTGCCAGCAGCCCCCGGACAGGGGCGAGCGAGCAGTACTTC
TRBJ1-4,.,.,TRBV25-1,CASSELIEGEKLFF,TGTGCCAGCAGTGAATTAATCGAGGGGGAAAAACTGTTTTTT
TRBJ1-4,few,TRBD1,TRBV13,CASSSAGTGMKEKLFF,TGTGCCAGCAGCTCAGCCGGGACAGGGATGAAGGAAAAACTGTTTTTT
TRBJ1-6,.,TRBD1,TRBV6-5,CASSPGTGASPLHF,TGTGCCAGCAGCCCAGGGACAGGGGCATCACCCCTCCACTTT
TRBJ2-1,few,TRBD1,TRBV5-1,CASSSWTGTNEQFF,TGCGCCAGCAGCTCCTGGACAGGGACCAATGAGCAGTTCTTC
TRBJ1-2,once,.,TRBV20-1,CSAPGGYTF,TGCAGTGCTCCTGGGGGCTACACCTTC
TRBJ2-7,few,.,TRBV30,CAWSAQLYEQYF,TGTGCCTGGAGTGCACAGTTATACGAGCAGTACTTC
TRBJ2-2,.,.,TRBV4-1,CASSLRTGELFF,TGCGCCAGCAGCCTCCGCACCGGGGAGCTGTTTTTT
TRBJ2-7,few,.,TRBV7-9,CASSLGGRVEQYF,TGTGCCAGCAGCTTGGGAGGAAGAGTCGAGCAGTACTTC
TRBJ2-7,.,.,TRBV5-6,CASSWGGTLYEQYF,TGTGCCAGCAGTTGGGGCGGCACCCTCTACGAGCAGTACTTC
TRBJ1-2,few,.,TRBV6-4,CASSDSGYGYTF,TGTGCCAGCAGTGACTCGGGATATGGCTACACCTTC
TRBJ1-3,.,.,TRBV30,CAWNPTGNTIYF,TGTGCCTGGAATCCTACTGGAAACACCATATATTTT
TRBJ1-5,.,.,TRBV12-5,CASGPGQRGQPQHF,TGTGCTAGTGGTCCCGGGCAGCGGGGGCAGCCCCAGCATTTT
TRBJ2-1,once,TRBD1,TRBV5-4,CASSWDRGNEQFF,TGTGCCAGCAGTTGGGACAGGGGGAATGAGCAGTTCTTC
TRBJ1-2,.,.,TRBV29-1,CSVPSDGFYGYTF,TGCAGCGTGCCGTCGGACGGCTTTTATGGCTACACCTTC
TRBJ2-1,once,.,TRBV15,CATSTWRGSQQFF,TGTGCCACCAGCACCTGGAGGGGCTCTCAGCAGTTCTTC
TRBJ2-5,.,.,TRBV9,CASSGIKETQYF,TGTGCCAGCAGCGGGATTAAAGAGACCCAGTACTTC
TRBJ1-2,.,TRBD1,TRBV6-5,CASSFQGQGINYGYTF,TGTGCCAGCAGTTTCCAAGGACAGGGTATTAACTATGGCTACACCTTC
TRBJ1-2,.,.,TRBV7-9,CASSHPGTSYGYTF,TGTGCCAGCAGCCACCCGGGGACTAGCTATGGCTACACCTTC
TRBJ2-2,.,.,TRBV5-4,CASSPKGTHTGELFF,TGCGCCAGCAGCCCGAAGGGGACTCACACCGGGGAGCTGTTTTTT
TRBJ2-3,.,.,TRBV18,CASSTGPKLRTDTQYF,TGTGCCAGCTCAACCGGACCGAAATTACGCACAGATACGCAGTATTTT
TRBJ1-2,.,TRBD1,TRBV29-1,CSVLSPRGAYGYTF,TGCAGCGTCCTTAGTCCCAGGGGGGCCTATGGCTACACCTTC
TRBJ1-1,few,.,TRBV27,CASSPGGRTEAFF,TGTGCCAGCAGTCCCGGCGGTAGGACTGAAGCTTTCTTT
TRBJ1-2,.,TRBD1,TRBV18,CASSPIPEGTGELYGYTF,TGTGCCAGCTCACCCATACCGGAGGGGACAGGTGAACTCTATGGCTACACCTTC
TRBJ1-2,once,.,TRBV6-5,CASSYSMEGYGYTF,TGTGCCAGCAGTTACTCGATGGAAGGCTATGGCTACACCTTC
TRBJ2-5,.,TRBD2,TRBV10-3,CAISEGLAGGPQETQYF,TGTGCCATCAGTGAAGGACTAGCGGGGGGCCCCCAAGAGACCCAGTACTTC
TRBJ2-3,.,.,TRBV27,CASSSRQSTDTQYF,TGTGCCAGCAGCTCCAGACAGTCCACAGATACGCAGTATTTT
TRBJ2-2,.,TRBD1,TRBV6-5,CASSSHRGRSGELFF,TGTGCCAGCAGTTCTCACAGGGGGCGGAGCGGGGAGCTGTTTTTT
TRBJ2-1,.,TRBD2,TRBV5-4,CASRAGGYNEQFF,TGTGCCAGCAGAGCGGGGGGGTACAATGAGCAGTTCTTC
TRBJ2-1,.,TRBD2,TRBV7-9,CASSSPGTSFNEQFF,TGTGCCAGCAGCTCCCCCGGGACTAGCTTCAATGAGCAGTTCTTC
TRBJ2-7,.,.,TRBV23-1,CASIPPREQYF,TGCGCCAGCATTCCCCCGCGCGAGCAGTACTTC
TRBJ1-1,.,.,TRBV13,CASSLAGGPATEAFF,TGTGCCAGCAGCTTAGCGGGGGGTCCAGCCACTGAAGCTTTCTTT
TRBJ2-7,few,.,TRBV14,CASSQGVSVEQYF,TGTGCCAGCAGCCAAGGTGTATCCGTGGAGCAGTACTTC
TRBJ2-7,.,.,TRBV7-9,CASSLGGITYEQYF,TGTGCCAGCAGCCTAGGGGGTATTACCTACGAGCAGTACTTC
TRBJ2-1,.,.,TRBV7-2,CASSSRDSPSWEQFF,TGTGCCAGCAGCTCCCGGGACTCTCCCTCATGGGAGCAGTTCTTC
TRBJ1-5,.,.,TRBV5-4,CASSLDGNQPQHF,TGTGCCAGCAGTCTTGACGGAAATCAGCCCCAGCATTTT
TRBJ1-2,.,.,TRBV13,CASSSQGYGYTF,TGTGCCAGCAGCTCACAGGGCTATGGCTACACCTTC
TRBJ1-5,medium-sized,TRBD1,TRBV4-1,CASSPRTGGNNQPQHF,TGCGCCAGCAGCCCTCGGACAGGGGGAAACAATCAGCCCCAGCATTTT
TRBJ1-2,few,TRBD1,TRBV27,CASRQTGGVFGYTF,TGTGCCAGCAGGCAAACAGGGGGCGTTTTTGGCTACACCTTC